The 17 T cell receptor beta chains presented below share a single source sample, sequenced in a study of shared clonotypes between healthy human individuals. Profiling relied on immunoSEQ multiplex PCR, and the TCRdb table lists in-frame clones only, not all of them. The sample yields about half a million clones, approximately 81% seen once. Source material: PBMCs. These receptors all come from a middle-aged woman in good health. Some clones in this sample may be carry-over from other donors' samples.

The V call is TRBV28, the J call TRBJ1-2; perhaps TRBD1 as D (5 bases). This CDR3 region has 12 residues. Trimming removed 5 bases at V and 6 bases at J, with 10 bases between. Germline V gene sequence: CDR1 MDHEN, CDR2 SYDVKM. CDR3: CASSRGLDGYTF. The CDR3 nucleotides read TGTGCCAGCAGTCGGGGGTTAGATGGCTACACCTTC.

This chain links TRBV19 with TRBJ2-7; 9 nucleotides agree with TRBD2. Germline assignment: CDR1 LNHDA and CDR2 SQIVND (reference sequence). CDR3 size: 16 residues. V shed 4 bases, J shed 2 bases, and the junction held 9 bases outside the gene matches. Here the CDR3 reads CASSTYSSGDPYEQYF. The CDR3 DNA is TGTGCCAGTAGTACCTACTCTAGCGGGGACCCCTACGAGCAGTACTTC.

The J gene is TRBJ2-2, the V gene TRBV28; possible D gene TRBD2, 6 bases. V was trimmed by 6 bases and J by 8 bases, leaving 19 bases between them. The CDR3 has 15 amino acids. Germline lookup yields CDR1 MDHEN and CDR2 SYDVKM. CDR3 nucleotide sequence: TGTGCCAGCAGCTCGTTAGCCAGGGCGGGGGGGGAGCTGTTTTTT. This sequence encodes CASSSLARAGGELFF.

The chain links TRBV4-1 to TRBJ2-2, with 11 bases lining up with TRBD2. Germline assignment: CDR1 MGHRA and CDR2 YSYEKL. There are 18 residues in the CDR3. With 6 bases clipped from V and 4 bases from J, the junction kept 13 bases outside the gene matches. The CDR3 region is CASRPGLAAKIFTGELFF. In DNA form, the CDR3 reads TGCGCCAGCAGACCGGGACTAGCGGCCAAGATATTCACCGGGGAGCTGTTTTTT.

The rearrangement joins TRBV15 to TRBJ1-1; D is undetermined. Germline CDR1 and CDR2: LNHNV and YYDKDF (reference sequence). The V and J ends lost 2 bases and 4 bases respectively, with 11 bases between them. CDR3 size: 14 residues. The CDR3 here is CATSRTNLGTEAFF. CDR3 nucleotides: TGTGCCACCAGCAGAACTAACTTGGGCACTGAAGCTTTCTTT.

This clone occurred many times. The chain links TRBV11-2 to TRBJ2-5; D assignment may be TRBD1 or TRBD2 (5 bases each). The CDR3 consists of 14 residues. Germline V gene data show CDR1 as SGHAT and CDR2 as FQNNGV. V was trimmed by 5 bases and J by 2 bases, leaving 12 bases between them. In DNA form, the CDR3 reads TGTGCCAGCAGCCCCACGGGACCTCAAGAGACCCAGTACTTC. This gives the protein CASSPTGPQETQYF.

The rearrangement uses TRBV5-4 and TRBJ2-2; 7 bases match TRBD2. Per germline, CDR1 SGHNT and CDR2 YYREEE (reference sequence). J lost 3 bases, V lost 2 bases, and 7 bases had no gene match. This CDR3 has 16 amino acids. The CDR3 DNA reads TGTGCCAGCAGCTTCGGAGGGAGGGCCTACACCGGGGAGCTGTTTTTT. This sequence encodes CASSFGGRAYTGELFF.

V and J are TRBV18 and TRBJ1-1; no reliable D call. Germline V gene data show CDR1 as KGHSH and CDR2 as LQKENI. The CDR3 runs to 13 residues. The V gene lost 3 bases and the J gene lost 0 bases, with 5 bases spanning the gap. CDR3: CASSPVLNTEAFF. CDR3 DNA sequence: TGTGCCAGCTCACCGGTCCTGAACACTGAAGCTTTCTTT.

The CDR3 loop is CASSLSAGARDTEAFF. The CDR3 nucleotides read TGCGCCAGCAGCTTGTCCGCAGGGGCCCGGGACACTGAAGCTTTCTTT. V gene TRBV5-1 combines with J gene TRBJ1-1, with D perhaps matching TRBD1 (6 bases). CDR3 size: 16 residues. Germline V gene sequence: CDR1 SGHRS, CDR2 YFSETQ. V lost 1 base and J 3 bases, leaving 16 bases between the germline ends.

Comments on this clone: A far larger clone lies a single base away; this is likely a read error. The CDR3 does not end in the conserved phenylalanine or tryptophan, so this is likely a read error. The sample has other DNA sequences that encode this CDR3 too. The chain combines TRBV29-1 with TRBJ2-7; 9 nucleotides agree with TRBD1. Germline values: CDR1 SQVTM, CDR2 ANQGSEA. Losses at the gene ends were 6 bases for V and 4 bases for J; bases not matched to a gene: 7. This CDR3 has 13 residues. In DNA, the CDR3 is TGCAGCGTGGGGGGACAGGGCGTATACGAGCAGTACTTA. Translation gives CSVGGQGVYEQYL.

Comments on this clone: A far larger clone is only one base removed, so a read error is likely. The CDR3 loop reads CASSAYNEQFF. The CDR3 nucleotides are TGTGCCAGCAGTGCCTACAATGAGCAGTTCTTC. The chain couples TRBV2 to TRBJ2-1; D remains ambiguous. V lost 4 bases and J lost 2, with 0 bases in between. Germline-derived CDR1 and CDR2 are SNHLY and FYNNEI. This CDR3 is built from 11 residues.

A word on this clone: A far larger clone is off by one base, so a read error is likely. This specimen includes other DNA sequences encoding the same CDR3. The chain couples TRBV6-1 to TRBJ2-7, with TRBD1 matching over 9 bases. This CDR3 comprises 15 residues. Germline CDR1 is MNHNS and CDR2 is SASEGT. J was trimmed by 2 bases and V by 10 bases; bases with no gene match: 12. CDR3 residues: CATHLRDRETYEQYF. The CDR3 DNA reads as TGTGCCACGCACCTCCGGGACAGGGAGACCTACGAGCAGTACTTC.

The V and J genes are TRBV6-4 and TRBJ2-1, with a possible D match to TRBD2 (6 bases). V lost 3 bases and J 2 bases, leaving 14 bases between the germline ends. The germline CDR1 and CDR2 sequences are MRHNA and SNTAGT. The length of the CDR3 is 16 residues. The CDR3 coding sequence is TGTGCCAGCAGTGAAGGAGGAGGGCCAACCTACAATGAGCAGTTCTTC. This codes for CASSEGGGPTYNEQFF.

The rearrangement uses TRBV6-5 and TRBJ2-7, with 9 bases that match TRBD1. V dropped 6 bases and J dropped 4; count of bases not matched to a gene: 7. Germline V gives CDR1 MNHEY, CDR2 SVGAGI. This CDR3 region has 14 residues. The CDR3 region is CASSDGQGRYEQYF. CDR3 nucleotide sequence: TGTGCCAGCAGCGACGGACAGGGGAGGTACGAGCAGTACTTC.

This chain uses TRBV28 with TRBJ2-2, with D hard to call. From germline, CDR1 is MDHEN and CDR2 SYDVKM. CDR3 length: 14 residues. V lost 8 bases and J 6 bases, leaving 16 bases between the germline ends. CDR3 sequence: CASLRTQVPGELFF. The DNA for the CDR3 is TGTGCCAGCCTCCGGACCCAAGTCCCCGGGGAGCTGTTTTTT. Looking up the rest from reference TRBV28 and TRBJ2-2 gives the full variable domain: DVKVTQSSRYLVKRTGEKVFLECVQDMDHENMFWYRQDPGLGLRLIYFSYDVKMKEKGDIPEGYSVSREKKERFSLILESASTNQTSMYLCASLRTQVPGELFFGEGSRLTVL.

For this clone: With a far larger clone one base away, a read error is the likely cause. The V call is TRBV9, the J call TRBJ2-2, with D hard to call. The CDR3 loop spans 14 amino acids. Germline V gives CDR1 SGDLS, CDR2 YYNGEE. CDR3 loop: CASSVELNTRELFF. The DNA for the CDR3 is TGTGCCAGCAGCGTAGAACTAAACACCAGGGAGCTGTTTTTT.

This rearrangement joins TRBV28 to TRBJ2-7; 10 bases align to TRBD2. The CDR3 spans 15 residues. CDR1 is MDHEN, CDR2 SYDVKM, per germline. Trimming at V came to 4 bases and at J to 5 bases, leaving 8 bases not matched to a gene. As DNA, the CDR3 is TGTGCCAGCAGTTCCCTTAGCGGGAGGTTGGACGAGCAGTACTTC. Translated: CASSSLSGRLDEQYF.